The entry that follows covers one T cell receptor beta chain sequence. This sample is part of a study of T cell changes during pregnancy in multiple sclerosis. Libraries were prepared by immunoSEQ multiplex PCR; TCRdb keeps only in-frame clonotypes and omits some of them. The table lists 25,000 to 35,000 clones, 90% of them singletons. The receptor was derived from a female donor in good health, enrolled as a control in a pregnancy study. The input for sequencing was CD4+ T cells from peripheral blood mononuclear cells, taken in the third trimester of pregnancy.

The CDR3, as DNA: TGTGCCAGCAGTGAATCGGCCTCTAGGGAGACCCAGTACTTC. Translating it yields CASSESASRETQYF. The V call is TRBV25-1, the J call TRBJ2-5; no clear D. CDR3 length equals 14 residues. Germline V gene sequence: CDR1 MGHDK, CDR2 SYGVNS. The V and J ends lost 1 base and 5 bases respectively, with 11 bases between them.